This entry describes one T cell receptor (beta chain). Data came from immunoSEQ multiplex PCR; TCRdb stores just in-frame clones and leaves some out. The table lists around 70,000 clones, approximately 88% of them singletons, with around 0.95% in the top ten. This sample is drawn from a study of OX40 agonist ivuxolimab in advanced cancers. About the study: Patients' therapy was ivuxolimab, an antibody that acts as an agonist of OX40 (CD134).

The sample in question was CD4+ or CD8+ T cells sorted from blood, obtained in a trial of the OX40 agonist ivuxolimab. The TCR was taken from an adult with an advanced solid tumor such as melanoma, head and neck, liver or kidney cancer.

This CDR3 is CASNPRDRNTEAFF. CDR3 DNA: TGTGCCAGCAACCCCAGGGACAGGAACACTGAAGCTTTCTTT. This rearrangement joins TRBV28 to TRBJ1-1, with 7 positions matching TRBD1. V lost 7 bases and J lost 1; bases outside the gene matches: 6. Germline CDR1 MDHEN, CDR2 SYDVKM. The CDR3 has 14 amino acids.